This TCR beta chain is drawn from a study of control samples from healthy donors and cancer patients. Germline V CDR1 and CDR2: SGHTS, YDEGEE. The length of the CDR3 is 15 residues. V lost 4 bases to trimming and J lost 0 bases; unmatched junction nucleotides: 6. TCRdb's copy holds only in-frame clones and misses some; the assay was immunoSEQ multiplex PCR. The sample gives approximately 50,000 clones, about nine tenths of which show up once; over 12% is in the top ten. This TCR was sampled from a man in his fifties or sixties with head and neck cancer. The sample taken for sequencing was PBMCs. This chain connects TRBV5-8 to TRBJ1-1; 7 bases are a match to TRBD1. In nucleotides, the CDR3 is TGTGCCAGCAGCCCGAGGGGGCCATTGAACACTGAAGCTTTCTTT. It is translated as CASSPRGPLNTEAFF.